The rows below give T cell receptor beta chains drawn from one sample of a study of cytomegalovirus exposure and HLA in healthy donors. TCRdb's copy holds only in-frame clones and misses some; the assay was immunoSEQ multiplex PCR. The sample yields roughly 130,000 clones, roughly 80% seen once. The sample was PBMCs. All receptors derive from a man aged 35 to 55 in good health and CMV-seronegative. Each CDR3 is given with its conserved first and last residue. Each record gives: J gene, V gene, D gene, clone size, CDR3 protein, CDR3 DNA. A D gene is named only where the DNA matches it firmly. For some rows the clone size is stated as once, few or many, or as a class when expanded; others skip it.

J gene: TRBJ2-7
V gene: TRBV7-2
D gene: TRBD1
clone size: -
CDR3 protein: CASSTRDRPYEQYF
CDR3 DNA: TGTGCCAGCAGCACCCGGGACAGACCCTACGAGCAGTACTTC

J gene: TRBJ1-4
V gene: TRBV4-1
D gene: TRBD1
clone size: -
CDR3 protein: CASSQGQVINEKLFF
CDR3 DNA: TGCGCCAGCAGCCAGGGACAGGTGATTAATGAAAAACTGTTTTTT

J gene: TRBJ2-1
V gene: TRBV29-1
D gene: -
clone size: -
CDR3 protein: CSVARDTSSYNEQFF
CDR3 DNA: TGCAGCGTTGCCCGGGACACCAGCTCCTACAATGAGCAGTTCTTC

J gene: TRBJ1-2
V gene: TRBV19
D gene: -
clone size: few
CDR3 protein: CASTHRGGGNGYTF
CDR3 DNA: TGTGCCAGTACCCACCGGGGAGGGGGAAATGGCTACACCTTC

J gene: TRBJ2-5
V gene: TRBV30
D gene: -
clone size: -
CDR3 protein: CAWRRRQGKETQYF
CDR3 DNA: TGTGCCTGGAGAAGGCGGCAGGGAAAAGAGACCCAGTACTTC

J gene: TRBJ2-7
V gene: TRBV30
D gene: TRBD1
clone size: -
CDR3 protein: CAWRVRGQGDEQYF
CDR3 DNA: TGTGCCTGGAGAGTCAGGGGACAGGGTGACGAGCAGTACTTC

J gene: TRBJ2-7
V gene: TRBV7-9
D gene: -
clone size: -
CDR3 protein: CASSYTGNYEQYF
CDR3 DNA: TGTGCCAGCAGCTATACAGGGAATTACGAGCAGTACTTC

J gene: TRBJ2-5
V gene: TRBV5-6
D gene: -
clone size: -
CDR3 protein: CASSLDSQETQYF
CDR3 DNA: TGTGCCAGCAGCTTGGACTCCCAAGAGACCCAGTACTTC

J gene: TRBJ2-3
V gene: TRBV5-1
D gene: TRBD2
clone size: few
CDR3 protein: CASSLGGLATSTDTQYF
CDR3 DNA: TGCGCCAGCAGCTTGGGGGGACTAGCGACTTCCACAGATACGCAGTATTTT

J gene: TRBJ2-7
V gene: TRBV9
D gene: -
clone size: -
CDR3 protein: CASGTGHLYEQYF
CDR3 DNA: TGTGCCAGCGGGACGGGACACCTCTACGAGCAGTACTTC

J gene: TRBJ2-3
V gene: TRBV27
D gene: TRBD1
clone size: -
CDR3 protein: CASSLQGVSDTQYF
CDR3 DNA: TGTGCCAGCAGTTTACAGGGGGTGTCAGATACGCAGTATTTT

J gene: TRBJ2-7
V gene: TRBV7-9
D gene: TRBD1
clone size: -
CDR3 protein: CASSLSTGYYEQYF
CDR3 DNA: TGTGCCAGCAGCTTGTCGACAGGGTACTACGAGCAGTACTTC

J gene: TRBJ2-7
V gene: TRBV15
D gene: TRBD1
clone size: -
CDR3 protein: CATSSFTAGTGAYEQYF
CDR3 DNA: TGTGCCACCAGCAGTTTTACTGCAGGGACAGGGGCCTACGAGCAGTACTTC

J gene: TRBJ2-3
V gene: TRBV4-1
D gene: -
clone size: -
CDR3 protein: CASSQESGGDVRDTQYF
CDR3 DNA: TGCGCCAGCAGCCAAGAATCTGGGGGCGATGTAAGAGATACGCAGTATTTT

J gene: TRBJ2-5
V gene: TRBV2
D gene: -
clone size: few
CDR3 protein: CASSQIPQGYGETQYF
CDR3 DNA: TGTGCCAGCAGTCAAATACCCCAGGGGTATGGGGAGACCCAGTACTTC

J gene: TRBJ2-7
V gene: TRBV27
D gene: TRBD2
clone size: -
CDR3 protein: CASSTSGGSSYEQYF
CDR3 DNA: TGTGCCAGCAGCACTAGCGGGGGCAGCTCCTACGAGCAGTACTTC

J gene: TRBJ2-7
V gene: TRBV5-1
D gene: TRBD1
clone size: few
CDR3 protein: CASSYGTGRGEQYF
CDR3 DNA: TGCGCCAGCAGCTATGGGACAGGGCGCGGGGAGCAGTACTTC

J gene: TRBJ2-1
V gene: TRBV10-1
D gene: -
clone size: -
CDR3 protein: CASSERKGQNNEQFF
CDR3 DNA: TGCGCCAGCAGTGAGAGGAAGGGGCAGAACAATGAGCAGTTCTTC

J gene: TRBJ1-4
V gene: TRBV28
D gene: -
clone size: -
CDR3 protein: CASSLTHIQGLNEKLFF
CDR3 DNA: TGTGCCAGCAGTTTGACTCACATTCAGGGGCTTAATGAAAAACTGTTTTTT

J gene: TRBJ1-5
V gene: TRBV28
D gene: TRBD1
clone size: few
CDR3 protein: CASSSIQGSNQPQHF
CDR3 DNA: TGTGCCAGCAGTTCGATACAGGGGAGCAATCAGCCCCAGCATTTT

J gene: TRBJ2-7
V gene: TRBV6-1
D gene: TRBD1
clone size: -
CDR3 protein: CASSGFGQGPYEQYF
CDR3 DNA: TGTGCCAGCAGTGGTTTTGGACAGGGCCCCTACGAGCAGTACTTC

J gene: TRBJ2-1
V gene: TRBV2
D gene: -
clone size: -
CDR3 protein: CASSETGHEQFF
CDR3 DNA: TGTGCCAGCAGTGAAACAGGGCATGAGCAGTTCTTC

J gene: TRBJ2-7
V gene: TRBV11-2
D gene: -
clone size: -
CDR3 protein: CASSKTPGNSYEQYF
CDR3 DNA: TGTGCCAGCAGCAAGACACCAGGGAACTCCTACGAGCAGTACTTC

J gene: TRBJ2-7
V gene: TRBV10-3
D gene: -
clone size: -
CDR3 protein: CAISESPGAAYEQYF
CDR3 DNA: TGTGCCATCAGTGAGTCGCCGGGAGCGGCCTACGAGCAGTACTTC

J gene: TRBJ2-1
V gene: TRBV4-2
D gene: -
clone size: -
CDR3 protein: CASSQPPRVVEAYNEQFF
CDR3 DNA: TGTGCCAGCAGCCAACCCCCGAGGGTAGTTGAGGCTTACAATGAGCAGTTCTTC

J gene: TRBJ2-7
V gene: TRBV11-2
D gene: -
clone size: -
CDR3 protein: CASSSGQPSYEQYF
CDR3 DNA: TGTGCCAGCAGCTCCGGACAGCCCTCCTACGAGCAGTACTTC

J gene: TRBJ2-7
V gene: TRBV6-1
D gene: TRBD1
clone size: -
CDR3 protein: CATKQGWLSYEQYF
CDR3 DNA: TGTGCCACCAAACAGGGGTGGTTATCCTACGAGCAGTACTTC

J gene: TRBJ1-5
V gene: TRBV30
D gene: -
clone size: -
CDR3 protein: CAWSVRGAINQPQHF
CDR3 DNA: TGTGCCTGGAGTGTACGGGGGGCCATCAATCAGCCCCAGCATTTT

J gene: TRBJ2-2
V gene: TRBV5-6
D gene: -
clone size: few
CDR3 protein: CASTRQDTGELFF
CDR3 DNA: TGTGCCAGCACCAGACAAGACACCGGGGAGCTGTTTTTT

J gene: TRBJ2-7
V gene: TRBV23-1
D gene: -
clone size: -
CDR3 protein: CASSHRIGGSYEQYF
CDR3 DNA: TGCGCCAGCAGTCATCGGATAGGAGGCTCCTACGAGCAGTACTTC

J gene: TRBJ1-5
V gene: TRBV29-1
D gene: TRBD1
clone size: -
CDR3 protein: CSVAVQGMGQPQHF
CDR3 DNA: TGCAGCGTCGCAGTACAGGGGATGGGGCAGCCCCAGCATTTT

J gene: TRBJ1-3
V gene: TRBV25-1
D gene: -
clone size: -
CDR3 protein: CASTHQGSSGNTIYF
CDR3 DNA: TGTGCCAGCACTCATCAGGGGAGCTCTGGAAACACCATATATTTT